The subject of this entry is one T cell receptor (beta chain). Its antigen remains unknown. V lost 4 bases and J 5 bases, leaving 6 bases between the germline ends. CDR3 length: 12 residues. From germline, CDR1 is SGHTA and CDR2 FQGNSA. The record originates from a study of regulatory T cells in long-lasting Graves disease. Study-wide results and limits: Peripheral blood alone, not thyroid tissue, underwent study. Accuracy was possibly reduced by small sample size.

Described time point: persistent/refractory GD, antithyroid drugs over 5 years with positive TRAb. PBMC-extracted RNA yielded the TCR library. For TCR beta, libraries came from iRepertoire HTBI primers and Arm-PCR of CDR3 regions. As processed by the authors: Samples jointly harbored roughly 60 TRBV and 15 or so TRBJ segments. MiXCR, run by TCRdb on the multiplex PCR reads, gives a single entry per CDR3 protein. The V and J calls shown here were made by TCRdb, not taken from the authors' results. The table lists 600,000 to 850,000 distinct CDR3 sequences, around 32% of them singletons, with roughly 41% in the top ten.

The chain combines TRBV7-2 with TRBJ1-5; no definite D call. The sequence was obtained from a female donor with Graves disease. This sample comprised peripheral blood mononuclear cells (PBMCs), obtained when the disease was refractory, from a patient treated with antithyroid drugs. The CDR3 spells CASSWTDQPQHF. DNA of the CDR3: TGTGCCAGCAGCTGGACCGATCAGCCCCAGCATTTT. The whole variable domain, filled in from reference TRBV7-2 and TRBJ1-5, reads GAGVSQSPSNKVTEKGKDVELRCDPISGHTALYWYRQSLGQGLEFLIYFQGNSAPDKSGLPSDRFSAERTGGSVSTLTIQRTQQEDSAVYLCASSWTDQPQHFGDGTRLSIL.